This T cell receptor beta chain comes out of a study of T cell repertoires in cytomegalovirus infection. Study observations and caveats: Identification of carriers of CMV plus the relevant HLA was achieved through cumulative public TCR beta family frequency. Dominant in the ex vivo response were TCR beta clonotypes restricted by HLA-C and specific for CMV.

TCRdb processed the reads anew with MiXCR; each CDR3 protein has one entry. The sample holds 200,000 to 300,000 distinct CDR3 sequences, roughly 10% seen once. For this clonotype: What it binds is unknown.

CDR3 length: 13 amino acids. The germline V gene encodes CDR1 MNHEY and CDR2 SVGEGT. Deletions cut 5 bases from V and 6 bases from J, with 13 bases between. Sequenced: PBMCs. The sequence was obtained from a human donor in good health (CMV status not recorded). Some clones in this sample may be carry-over from other donors' samples. The gene calls are TRBV6-2 or TRBV6-3 and TRBJ1-1; perhaps TRBD1 as D (6 bases). The CDR3 DNA reads as TGTGCCAGCAGTACCCGACAGGCCCCTGAAGCTTTCTTT. Amino acids: CASSTRQAPEAFF.